Shown below are 10 T cell receptor beta chains from a single sample sequenced in a study of beta chain features in type 1 diabetes. Reverse transcription of all isolated RNA meant that expressed TCRB transcripts were sequenced. Sequenced by immunoSEQ multiplex PCR; TCRdb stores in-frame clones only, minus some. The sample consists of a few hundred thousand clones, approximately 12% of them appearing once. Sequencing input: naive CD4+ T cells from blood. All receptors derive from a man between 18 and 29 years old in good health.

This clone showed up just a few times. The chain links TRBV5-1 to TRBJ1-6; maybe TRBD1 (5 bases). Trimming took 0 bases from V and 8 from J, leaving 12 bases between them. This CDR3 has 15 residues. Germline V lookup: CDR1 SGHRS, CDR2 YFSETQ. CDR3: CASSLALGGDSPLHF. The CDR3 region has the DNA TGCGCCAGCAGCTTGGCTCTAGGAGGGGATTCACCCCTCCACTTT.

In the case of this clone: Other DNA sequences within the sample encode an identical CDR3. The V and J genes are TRBV30 and TRBJ1-2, with 9 bases identical to TRBD1. This CDR3 contains 13 residues. Germline trimming cut 3 bases from V and 8 bases from J; bases unmatched to any gene: 7. CDR1 and CDR2 (germline): GTSNPN, SVGIG (reference sequence). The DNA for the CDR3 is TGTGCCTGGAGCGGACAGGGGTTGGGAGGCTACACCTTC. This translates into CAWSGQGLGGYTF.

The chain carries TRBV18 and TRBJ2-1; D unresolved. The CDR3 covers 12 residues. Trimming removed 2 bases from V and 16 bases from J, with 15 bases in between. The V gene's germline CDR1 is KGHSH and CDR2 LQKENI. CDR3 bases: TGTGCCAGCTCACCAACCCTCGGAGTACAATTCTTC. Translated: CASSPTLGVQFF.

V and J are TRBV18 and TRBJ1-2; D is uncertain. The CDR3 runs to 14 residues. The V gene lost 3 bases and the J gene lost 5 bases, with 13 bases spanning the gap. Looked up from germline, CDR1 is KGHSH and CDR2 is LQKENI. This CDR3 reads CASSPRSSGYGYTF. The CDR3 DNA is TGTGCCAGCTCACCCAGGTCCTCGGGGTATGGCTACACCTTC.

V gene TRBV5-6 combines with J gene TRBJ1-1, with 7 bases that match TRBD1. V gave up 2 bases and J gave up 1 base; unmatched junction bases: 8. Germline-derived CDR1 and CDR2 are SGHDT and YYEEEE. This CDR3 spans 16 amino acids. The CDR3 DNA follows: TGTGCCAGCAGCTTCGGAACCGGGACAGCGAACACTGAAGCTTTCTTT. Translated: CASSFGTGTANTEAFF.

This sequence joins TRBV11-1 and TRBJ2-1, with 7 bases identical to TRBD1. Trimming took 6 bases from V and 4 from J; bases not matched to a gene: 3. There are 13 residues in the CDR3. Germline V gene sequence: CDR1 SGHAT, CDR2 FQDESV (reference sequence). The DNA of the CDR3 is TGTGCCAGCAGTGGGGACAGTTACAATGAGCAGTTCTTC. It translates to CASSGDSYNEQFF.

This clone appeared a few times. The chain joins TRBV4-2 to TRBJ2-5; 7 bases map to TRBD1. The CDR3 runs to 13 residues. Trimming took 4 bases from V and 3 from J; bases not matched to a gene: 2. Germline CDR1 LGHNA, CDR2 YNFKEQ. The CDR3 protein is CASSPGQEETQYF. CDR3 nucleotides: TGTGCCAGCAGCCCCGGACAGGAAGAGACCCAGTACTTC.

A few counts support this clone. The gene calls are TRBV5-5 and TRBJ2-7, with D hard to call. V lost 2 bases to trimming and J lost 0 bases, with 15 bases between them. The CDR3 runs 16 residues. Germline CDR1 and CDR2: SGHKS and YYEKEE (reference sequence). The CDR3 sequence: CASSLSWSISSYEQYF. The CDR3 nucleotides read TGTGCCAGCAGCTTATCTTGGAGCATTAGCTCCTACGAGCAGTACTTC.

The V call is TRBV15, the J call TRBJ1-4, with TRBD1 identical over 7 bases. Unmatched junction bases numbered 4, after V lost 0 bases and J lost 3 bases. Looked up from germline, CDR1 is LNHNV and CDR2 is YYDKDF (reference sequence). The length of the CDR3 is 16 residues. The CDR3 loop reads CATSRERGPANEKLFF. The CDR3 coding sequence is TGTGCCACCAGCAGAGAGAGGGGGCCGGCTAATGAAAAACTGTTTTTT.

The CDR3 DNA reads as TGCAGCGTTGATAGATACAATGAGCAGTTCTTC. It translates to CSVDRYNEQFF. This chain connects TRBV29-1 to TRBJ2-1; unclear D gene. V lost 3 bases and J lost 4, with 4 bases in between. CDR1 and CDR2 from the germline V gene are SQVTM and ANQGSEA. CDR3 length: 11 residues.